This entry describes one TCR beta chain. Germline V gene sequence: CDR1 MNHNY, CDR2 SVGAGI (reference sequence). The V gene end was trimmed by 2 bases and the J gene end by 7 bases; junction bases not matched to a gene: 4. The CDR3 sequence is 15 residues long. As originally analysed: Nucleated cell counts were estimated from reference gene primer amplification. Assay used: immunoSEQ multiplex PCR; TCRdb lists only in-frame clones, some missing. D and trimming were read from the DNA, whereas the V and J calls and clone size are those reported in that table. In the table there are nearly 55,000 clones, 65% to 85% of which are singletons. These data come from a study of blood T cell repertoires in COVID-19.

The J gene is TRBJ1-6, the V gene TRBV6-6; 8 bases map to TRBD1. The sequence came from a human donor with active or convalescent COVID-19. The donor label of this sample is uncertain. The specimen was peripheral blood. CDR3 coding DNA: TGTGCCAGCAGTTACGGGACAGGAGGGAATTCACCCCTCCACTTT. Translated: CASSYGTGGNSPLHF.